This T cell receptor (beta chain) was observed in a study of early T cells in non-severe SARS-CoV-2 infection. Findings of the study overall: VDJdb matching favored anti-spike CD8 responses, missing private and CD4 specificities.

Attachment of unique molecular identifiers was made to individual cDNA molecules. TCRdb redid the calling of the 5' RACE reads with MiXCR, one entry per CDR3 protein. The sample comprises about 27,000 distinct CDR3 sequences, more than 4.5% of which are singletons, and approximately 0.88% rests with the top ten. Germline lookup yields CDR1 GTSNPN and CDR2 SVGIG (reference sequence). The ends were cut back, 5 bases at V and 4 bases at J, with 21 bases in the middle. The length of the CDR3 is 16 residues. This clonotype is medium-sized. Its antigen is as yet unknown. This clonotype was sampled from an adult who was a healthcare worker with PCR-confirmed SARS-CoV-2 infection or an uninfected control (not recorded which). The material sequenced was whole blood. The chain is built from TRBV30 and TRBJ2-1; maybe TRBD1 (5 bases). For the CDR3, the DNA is TGTGCCTGGGGTGGTCGCAGGGAAAGAGTTTACAATGAGCAGTTCTTC. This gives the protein CAWGGRRERVYNEQFF.